These 30 T cell receptor beta chains came from one sample sequenced in a study of blood T cell repertoires in COVID-19 (dated by TCRdb to about 2020). The library was produced with the immunoSEQ multiplex PCR assay. TCRdb took this table from immuneACCESS and kept in-frame rearrangements with V and J called. Such tables lack part of the clones; where checked against another copy, unresolved V genes explain under half of the gap, and the rest is unexplained. The sample has tens of thousands of clones on record, 80% to 90% of them singletons. The ten largest clonotypes hold 1.4% to 1.5% of the sample. The sequencing sample was made of peripheral blood. All receptors derive from a woman in her fifties or sixties with acute or convalescent COVID-19.

This chain joins TRBV2 and TRBJ1-1, with 9 bases aligning to TRBD1. V dropped 2 bases and J dropped 2; count of bases not matched to a gene: 6. CDR3 length equals 16 residues. The V gene's germline CDR1 is SNHLY and CDR2 FYNNEI. As DNA, the CDR3 is TGTGCCAGCAGTGAATGGACAGGGGTAGTAAACACTGAAGCTTTCTTT. Translated, it gives CASSEWTGVVNTEAFF.

V is TRBV5-1 and J is TRBJ1-1; TRBD1 matches 7 bases. This CDR3 region has 15 residues. The trim removed 4 bases at V and 0 bases at J, leaving 6 bases unmatched. CDR1 is SGHRS and CDR2 is YFSETQ in the germline V gene. CDR3 sequence: CASSTGQLLNTEAFF. CDR3 sequence (DNA): TGCGCCAGCAGCACGGGACAGCTACTGAACACTGAAGCTTTCTTT. The full variable domain, in which reference TRBV5-1 and TRBJ1-1 provide the parts outside the CDR3, is KAGVTQTPRYLIKTRGQQVTLSCSPISGHRSVSWYQQTPGQGLQFLFEYFSETQRNKGNFPGRFSGRQFSNSRSEMNVSTLELGDSALYLCASSTGQLLNTEAFFGQGTRLTVV.

The rearrangement joins TRBV6-1 to TRBJ1-3, with D possibly being TRBD1 (5 bases). The V end was cut by 1 base, the J end by 4 bases, with 5 bases between. Germline-derived CDR1 and CDR2 are MNHNS and SASEGT. The CDR3 totals 13 residues. The CDR3 sequence is CASSEGQGNTIYF. DNA of the CDR3: TGTGCCAGCAGTGAAGGACAGGGAAACACCATATATTTT.

This clone was seen a single time. This chain uses TRBV5-1 with TRBJ2-7, with D possibly being TRBD2 (5 bases). The CDR3 spans 11 residues. Trimming shortened V by 5 bases and J by 6 bases, and 9 bases separated the two germline ends. From germline, CDR1 is SGHRS and CDR2 YFSETQ. The CDR3 nucleotides read TGCGCCAGCAGGGGAGTTGTCGAGCAGTACTTC. It codes for CASRGVVEQYF.

V gene TRBV14 combines with J gene TRBJ2-1; 9 nucleotides agree with TRBD2. The CDR3 has 15 amino acids. The germline V gene has CDR1 SGHDN and CDR2 FVKESK. Losses at the gene ends were 6 bases for V and 0 bases for J; bases not matched to a gene: 3. The CDR3 spells CASRETSGSYNEQFF. The CDR3 bases are TGTGCCAGCAGGGAGACTAGCGGCTCCTACAATGAGCAGTTCTTC.

The V and J genes are TRBV6-5 and TRBJ1-1; TRBD1 is a possible D gene (6 bases). The V gene lost 4 bases and the J gene lost 1 base, with 10 bases spanning the gap. The CDR3 runs to 14 residues. Germline V lookup: CDR1 MNHEY, CDR2 SVGAGI. The CDR3 loop is CASSLETGNTEAFF. The CDR3 DNA follows: TGTGCCAGCAGTTTAGAGACAGGGAACACTGAAGCTTTCTTT.

The rearrangement links TRBV5-4 to TRBJ1-1, with D possibly matching TRBD1 (6 bases). V was clipped by 3 bases and J by 4 bases, with 16 bases between them. The V gene's germline CDR1 is SGHNT and CDR2 YYREEE (reference sequence). The CDR3 is 15 amino acids. CDR3 region: CASSSGTRLSTEAFF. For the CDR3, the DNA is TGTGCCAGCAGCTCCGGGACAAGGCTTTCCACTGAAGCTTTCTTT.

The gene calls are TRBV12-3 or TRBV12-4 and TRBJ1-3; D unresolved. The CDR3 contains 11 residues. CDR3 sequence: CGGFSGNTIYF. The CDR3 bases are TGTGGCGGGTTCTCTGGAAACACCATATATTTT.

The rearrangement links TRBV5-1 to TRBJ2-5; 8 bases are shared with TRBD1. V lost 5 bases to trimming and J lost 5 bases; unmatched junction nucleotides: 8. The CDR3 consists of 14 residues. Germline-derived CDR1 and CDR2 are SGHRS and YFSETQ. CDR3 DNA: TGCGCCAGCAGACAGACAGGGGACGGGGAGACCCAGTACTTC. Translating it yields CASRQTGDGETQYF.

The rearrangement uses TRBV19 and TRBJ1-2, with 8 bases that match TRBD1. CDR1 LNHDA and CDR2 SQIVND come from the germline V gene (reference sequence). The CDR3 has 14 residues. V lost 10 bases to trimming and J lost 2 bases; unmatched junction nucleotides: 9. DNA for the CDR3: TGTGCCACTACAGGACAGGGACCGAACTATGGCTACACCTTC. Protein: CATTGQGPNYGYTF.

This CDR3 reads CASTPQGRSLHF. The CDR3 nucleotides are TGTGCCAGCACCCCACAGGGGCGATCCCTCCACTTT. The J gene is TRBJ1-6, the V gene TRBV6-5; 7 bases are shared with TRBD1. Germline V gene lookup returns CDR1 MNHEY and CDR2 SVGAGI. CDR3 length: 12 amino acids. V shed 7 bases and J 14 bases; nucleotides not matched to a gene: 8.

The V call is TRBV5-1, the J call TRBJ2-7, with 11 bases matching TRBD1. The trim removed 7 bases at V and 6 bases at J, leaving 6 bases unmatched. The CDR3 sequence is 13 residues long. Germline-derived CDR1 and CDR2 are SGHRS and YFSETQ. The CDR3 bases are TGCGCCAGCGCGGGACAGGGGGACGGCGAGCAGTACTTC. This gives the protein CASAGQGDGEQYF.

The chain is built from TRBV6-5 and TRBJ1-2; 7 bases map to TRBD1. The CDR3 sequence is 15 residues long. The V segment lost 0 bases and the J segment 7 bases; nucleotides outside the gene matches: 8. Germline V CDR1 and CDR2: MNHEY, SVGAGI. CDR3 in amino acids: CASSYSIRGLTGYTF. In DNA form, the CDR3 reads TGTGCCAGCAGTTACTCGATTAGGGGGCTCACTGGCTACACCTTC.

The chain links TRBV10-1 to TRBJ1-1, with a weak D call TRBD1 (5 bases). This CDR3 has 13 amino acids. Germline V gene sequence: CDR1 WNHNN, CDR2 SYGVQD (reference sequence). Trimming pared 2 bases from V and 1 base from J, leaving 5 bases between. CDR3 sequence reads: CASSEQGNTEAFF. CDR3 DNA: TGCGCCAGCAGTGAGCAGGGGAACACTGAAGCTTTCTTT.

This clone is a singleton in its sample. The chain joins TRBV6-5 to TRBJ2-1; TRBD1 is a possible D gene (6 bases). Germline V CDR1 and CDR2: MNHEY, SVGAGI. The germline V and J ends were trimmed by 7 bases and 0 bases, with 13 bases remaining between them. The CDR3 is 15 amino acids. CDR3 bases: TGTGCCAGCACTCCCGACAGGAGCTCCTACAATGAGCAGTTCTTC. Its translation is CASTPDRSSYNEQFF.

The CDR3 DNA sequence: TGTGCCAGCAGTTTCCTTGGGACTTCCCAGCCCCAGCATTTT. Protein product: CASSFLGTSQPQHF. The V call is TRBV6-5, the J call TRBJ1-5, with D tentatively TRBD1 (5 bases). The CDR3 runs 14 residues. V lost 4 bases, J lost 7 bases, and 14 bases lay in between. CDR1 and CDR2 from the germline V gene are MNHEY and SVGAGI.

The chain couples TRBV20-1 to TRBJ1-4, with D possibly being TRBD1 (6 bases). V shed 3 bases and J shed 7 bases, with 12 bases lying between them. CDR1 is DFQATT and CDR2 is SNEGSKA in the germline V gene (reference sequence). This CDR3 is 13 amino acids long. CDR3 nucleotide sequence: TGCAGTGCTAGTCCTGGGGGCAGTGAAAAACTGTTTTTT. Its translation is CSASPGGSEKLFF.

The V call is TRBV4-1, the J call TRBJ1-5; D is unclear. Germline CDR1 MGHRA, CDR2 YSYEKL. The CDR3 runs 15 residues. The V end lost 0 bases, the J end lost 5 bases, and 11 bases lay between the germline ends. The CDR3 DNA reads TGCGCCAGCAGCCAAGATCCCGACGGGTATCAGCCCCAGCATTTT. It translates to CASSQDPDGYQPQHF.

The gene calls are TRBV3-1 (or the pseudogene TRBV3-2) and TRBJ2-3, with TRBD1 identical over 7 bases. V lost 4 bases, J lost 5 bases, and 6 bases stayed unmatched. From germline, CDR1 is LGHDT and CDR2 YNNKEL (reference sequence). The CDR3 is 14 amino acids. The CDR3, as DNA: TGTGCCAGCAGCCGGACAGGTGACGGAGATACGCAGTATTTT. Translating it yields CASSRTGDGDTQYF.

This chain links TRBV15 with TRBJ1-2; D might be TRBD1 (5 bases). V was clipped by 2 bases and J by 1 base, with 14 bases between them. CDR1 and CDR2 (germline): LNHNV, YYDKDF (reference sequence). The CDR3 is made up of 16 amino acids. The CDR3 region is CATSRPRQNLNYGYTF. CDR3 bases: TGTGCCACCAGCAGACCCCGACAGAACCTTAACTATGGCTACACCTTC.

V and J are TRBV21-1 and TRBJ2-1; TRBD1 is the table's D call, not checked against the DNA. TRBV21-1 is a recognized pseudogene. The CDR3 contains 15 residues. CDR3 coding DNA: TGTGCCACCGGGACACACACCCCCTCCTACAATGAGCAGTTCTTC. Residues: CATGTHTPSYNEQFF.

The J gene is TRBJ1-1, the V gene TRBV19, with a possible D match to TRBD1 (6 bases). Germline values: CDR1 LNHDA, CDR2 SQIVND (reference sequence). This CDR3 comprises 17 residues. Trimming removed 1 base at V and 0 bases at J, with 15 bases between. CDR3 sequence: CASSIVPGKGVNTEAFF. Here the CDR3 DNA reads TGTGCCAGTAGTATAGTACCGGGAAAGGGGGTGAACACTGAAGCTTTCTTT.

The rearrangement joins TRBV2 to TRBJ2-3; 8 bases match TRBD2. This CDR3 is built from 16 residues. J lost 2 bases, V lost 5 bases, and 9 bases had no gene match. CDR1 SNHLY and CDR2 FYNNEI come from the germline V gene. CDR3 DNA: TGTGCCAGCAGTCCCGGACTAGCTGCATACACAGATACGCAGTATTTT. This gives the protein CASSPGLAAYTDTQYF.

The J gene is TRBJ2-3, the V gene TRBV2; a weak D match, TRBD2 (8 bases). V gave up 8 bases and J gave up 6 bases, with 21 bases separating them. CDR1 is SNHLY, CDR2 FYNNEI, per germline. This CDR3 contains 15 residues. The CDR3, as DNA: TGTGCCAGCCACCGACGGGAGGGGGCGGCGGATACGCAGTATTTT. Translated: CASHRREGAADTQYF.

V gene TRBV28 combines with J gene TRBJ1-6, with D perhaps matching TRBD1 (5 bases). Trimming pared 6 bases from V and 5 bases from J, leaving 11 bases between. The CDR3 is 14 residues long. Germline V gene sequence: CDR1 MDHEN, CDR2 SYDVKM. The CDR3 spells CASSSGGNNSPLHF. The DNA for the CDR3 is TGTGCCAGCAGCTCCGGGGGGAATAATTCACCCCTCCACTTT.

The chain couples TRBV18 to TRBJ1-2, with D possibly being TRBD1 (6 bases). The germline V and J ends were trimmed by 4 bases and 6 bases, with 24 bases remaining between them. Germline loops: CDR1 KGHSH, CDR2 LQKENI. The length of the CDR3 is 17 residues. For the CDR3, the DNA is TGTGCCAGCTCACTAACCGGGGGGGCCCAAACCTCAGATGGCTACACCTTC. The encoded protein is CASSLTGGAQTSDGYTF.

The gene calls are TRBV5-1 and TRBJ2-1; D not certain. Germline V gene sequence: CDR1 SGHRS, CDR2 YFSETQ. The V end was cut by 2 bases, the J end by 3 bases, with 12 bases between. This CDR3 comprises 15 residues. In DNA, the CDR3 is TGCGCCAGCAGCTTTAGCCATAGAGACTACAATGAGCAGTTCTTC. It yields the protein CASSFSHRDYNEQFF.

This rearrangement joins TRBV19 to TRBJ1-1; D remains unclear. Trimming stripped 4 bases from V and 1 base from J, with 10 bases between. Looked up from germline, CDR1 is LNHDA and CDR2 is SQIVND (reference sequence). There are 14 residues in the CDR3. The CDR3: CASSTPRGNTEAFF. CDR3 nucleotides: TGTGCCAGTAGTACCCCTCGGGGGAACACTGAAGCTTTCTTT.

V is TRBV5-6 and J is TRBJ1-2; TRBD1 agrees at 7 bases. V lost 4 bases to trimming and J lost 0 bases; unmatched junction nucleotides: 9. Germline values: CDR1 SGHDT, CDR2 YYEEEE. The CDR3 runs 16 residues. Here the CDR3 DNA reads TGTGCCAGCAGCCCGGGGACAGCCAGAGCTAACTATGGCTACACCTTC. Residues: CASSPGTARANYGYTF.

This chain connects TRBV3-1 (or the pseudogene TRBV3-2) to TRBJ1-2; 7 bases match TRBD1. The germline V gene encodes CDR1 LGHDT and CDR2 YNNKEL (reference sequence). The CDR3 is 13 amino acids. The trim removed 4 bases at V and 10 bases at J, leaving 9 bases unmatched. As DNA, the CDR3 is TGTGCCAGCAGCCGAAAAGGGGGCACTGACTACACCTTC. Amino acids: CASSRKGGTDYTF.